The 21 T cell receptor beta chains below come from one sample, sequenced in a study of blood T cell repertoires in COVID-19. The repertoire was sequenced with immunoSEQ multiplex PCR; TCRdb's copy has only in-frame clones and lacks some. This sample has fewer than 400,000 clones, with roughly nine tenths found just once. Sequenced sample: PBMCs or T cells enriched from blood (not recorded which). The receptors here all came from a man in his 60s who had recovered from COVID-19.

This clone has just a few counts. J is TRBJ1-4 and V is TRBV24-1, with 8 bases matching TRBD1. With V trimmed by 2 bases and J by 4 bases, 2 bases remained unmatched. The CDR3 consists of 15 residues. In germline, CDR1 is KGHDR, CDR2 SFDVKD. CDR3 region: CATSDSGQDNEKLFF. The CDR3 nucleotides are TGTGCCACCAGTGATTCGGGACAGGATAATGAAAAACTGTTTTTT.

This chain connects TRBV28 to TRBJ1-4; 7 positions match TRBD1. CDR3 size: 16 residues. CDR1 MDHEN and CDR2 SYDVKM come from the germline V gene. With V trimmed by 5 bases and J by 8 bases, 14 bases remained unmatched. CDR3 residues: CASSPSKTGLWEKLFF. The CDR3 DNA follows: TGTGCCAGCAGTCCGTCTAAGACAGGGTTATGGGAAAAACTGTTTTTT.

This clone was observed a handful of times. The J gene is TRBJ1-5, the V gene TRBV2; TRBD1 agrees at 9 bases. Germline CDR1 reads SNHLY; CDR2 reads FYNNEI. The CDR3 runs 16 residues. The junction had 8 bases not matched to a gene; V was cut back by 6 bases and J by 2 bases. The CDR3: CASRDLQGAGNQPQHF. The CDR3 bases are TGTGCCAGCAGGGACCTACAGGGGGCAGGCAATCAGCCCCAGCATTTT. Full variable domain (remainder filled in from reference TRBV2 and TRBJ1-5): EPEVTQTPSHQVTQMGQEVILRCVPISNHLYFYWYRQILGQKVEFLVSFYNNEISEKSEIFDDQFSVERPDGSNFTLKIRSTKLEDSAMYFCASRDLQGAGNQPQHFGDGTRLSIL.

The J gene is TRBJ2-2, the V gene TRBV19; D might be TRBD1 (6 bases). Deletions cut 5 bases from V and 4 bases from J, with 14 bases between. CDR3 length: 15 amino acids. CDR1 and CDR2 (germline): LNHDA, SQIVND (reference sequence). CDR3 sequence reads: CASSFRGSSTGELFF. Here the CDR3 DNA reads TGTGCCAGTAGTTTTAGGGGGAGCTCCACCGGGGAGCTGTTTTTT.

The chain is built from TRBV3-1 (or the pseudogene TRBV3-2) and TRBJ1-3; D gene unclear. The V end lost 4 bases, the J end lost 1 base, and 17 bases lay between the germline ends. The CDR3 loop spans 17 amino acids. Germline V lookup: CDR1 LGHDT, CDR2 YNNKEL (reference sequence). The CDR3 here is CASSPSGGPRSGNTIYF. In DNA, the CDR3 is TGTGCCAGCAGCCCATCAGGCGGGCCTCGGTCTGGAAACACCATATATTTT.

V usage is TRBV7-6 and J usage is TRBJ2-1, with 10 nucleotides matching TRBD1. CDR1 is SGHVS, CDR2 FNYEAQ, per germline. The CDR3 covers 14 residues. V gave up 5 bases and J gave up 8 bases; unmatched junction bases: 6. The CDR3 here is CASSPRDRGDEQFF. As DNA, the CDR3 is TGTGCCAGCAGCCCCCGGGACAGGGGCGATGAGCAGTTCTTC. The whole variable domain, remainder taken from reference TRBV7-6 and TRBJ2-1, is GAGVSQSPRYKVTKRGQDVALRCDPISGHVSLYWYRQALGQGPEFLTYFNYEAQQDKSGLPNDRFSAERPEGSISTLTIQRTEQRDSAMYRCASSPRDRGDEQFFGPGTRLTVL.

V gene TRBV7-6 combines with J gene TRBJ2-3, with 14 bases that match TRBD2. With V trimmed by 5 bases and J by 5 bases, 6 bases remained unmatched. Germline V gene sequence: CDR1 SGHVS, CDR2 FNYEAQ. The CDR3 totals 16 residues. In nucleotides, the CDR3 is TGTGCCAGCAGCCACTTGACTAGCGGGAGGGTAGATACGCAGTATTTT. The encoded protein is CASSHLTSGRVDTQYF.

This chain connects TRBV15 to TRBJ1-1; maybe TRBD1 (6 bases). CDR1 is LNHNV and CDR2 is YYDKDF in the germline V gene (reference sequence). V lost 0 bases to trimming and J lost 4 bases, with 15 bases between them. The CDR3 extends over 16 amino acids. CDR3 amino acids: CATSRDLPTGPTEAFF. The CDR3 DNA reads TGTGCCACCAGCAGAGATTTGCCTACAGGGCCCACTGAAGCTTTCTTT.

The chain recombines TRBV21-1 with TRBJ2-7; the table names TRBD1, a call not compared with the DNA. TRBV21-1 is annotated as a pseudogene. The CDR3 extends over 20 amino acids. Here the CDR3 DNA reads TGTGCCAGCAGCACGAGTGAAAGTGGACAGGGTCGCATTCCCTCCTACGAGCAGTACTTC. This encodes CASSTSESGQGRIPSYEQYF.

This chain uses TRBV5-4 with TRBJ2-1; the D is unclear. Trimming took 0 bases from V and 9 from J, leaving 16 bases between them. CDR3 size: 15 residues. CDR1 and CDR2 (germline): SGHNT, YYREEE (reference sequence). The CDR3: CASSLADSTWSEQFF. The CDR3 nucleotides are TGTGCCAGCAGCTTGGCCGATAGTACGTGGAGTGAGCAGTTCTTC.

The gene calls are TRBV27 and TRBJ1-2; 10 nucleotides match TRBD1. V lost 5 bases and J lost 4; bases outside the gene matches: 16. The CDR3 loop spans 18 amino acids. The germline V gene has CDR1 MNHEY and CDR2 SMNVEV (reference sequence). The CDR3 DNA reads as TGTGCCAGCAGTCGCATGGGACAGGGGACCCACTCCTTCTATGGCTACACCTTC. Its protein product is CASSRMGQGTHSFYGYTF.

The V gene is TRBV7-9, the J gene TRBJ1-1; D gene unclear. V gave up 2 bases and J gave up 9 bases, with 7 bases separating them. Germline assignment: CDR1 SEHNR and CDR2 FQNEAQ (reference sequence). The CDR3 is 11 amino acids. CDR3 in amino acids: CASSLTRQAFF. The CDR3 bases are TGTGCCAGCAGCTTAACACGTCAAGCTTTCTTT.

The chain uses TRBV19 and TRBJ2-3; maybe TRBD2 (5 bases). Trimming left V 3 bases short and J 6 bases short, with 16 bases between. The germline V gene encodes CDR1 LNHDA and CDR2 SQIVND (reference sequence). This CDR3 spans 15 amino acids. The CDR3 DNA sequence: TGTGCCAGTAGTATCGCGGGCCCCATCATGGATACGCAGTATTTT. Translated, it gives CASSIAGPIMDTQYF.

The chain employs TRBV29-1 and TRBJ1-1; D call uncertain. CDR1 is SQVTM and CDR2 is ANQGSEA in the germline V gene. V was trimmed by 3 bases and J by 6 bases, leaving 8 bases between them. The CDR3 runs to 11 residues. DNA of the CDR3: TGCAGCGTTGACTACGTCCCTGAAGCTTTCTTT. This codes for CSVDYVPEAFF.

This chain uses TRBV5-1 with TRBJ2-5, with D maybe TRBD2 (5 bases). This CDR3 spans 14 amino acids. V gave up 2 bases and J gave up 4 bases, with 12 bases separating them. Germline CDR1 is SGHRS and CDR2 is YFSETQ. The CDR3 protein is CASSFSGMGETQYF. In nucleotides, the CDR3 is TGCGCCAGCAGCTTCAGCGGAATGGGAGAGACCCAGTACTTC.

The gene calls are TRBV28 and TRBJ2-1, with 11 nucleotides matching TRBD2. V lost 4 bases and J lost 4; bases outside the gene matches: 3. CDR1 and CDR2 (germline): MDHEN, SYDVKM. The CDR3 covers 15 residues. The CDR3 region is CASSYGTSGYNEQFF. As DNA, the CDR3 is TGTGCCAGCAGTTATGGGACTAGCGGATACAATGAGCAGTTCTTC.

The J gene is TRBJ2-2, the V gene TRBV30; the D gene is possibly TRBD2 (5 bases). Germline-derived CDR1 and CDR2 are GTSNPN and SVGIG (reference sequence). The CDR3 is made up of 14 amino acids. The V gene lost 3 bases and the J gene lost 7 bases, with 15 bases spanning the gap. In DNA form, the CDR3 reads TGTGCCTGGAGGAACAGAGGAGGAAGCGGGGAGCTGTTTTTT. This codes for CAWRNRGGSGELFF.

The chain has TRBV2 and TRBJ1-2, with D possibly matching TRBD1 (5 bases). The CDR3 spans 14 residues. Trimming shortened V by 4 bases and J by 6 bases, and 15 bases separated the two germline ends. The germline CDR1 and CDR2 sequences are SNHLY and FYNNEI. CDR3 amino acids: CASSGSGKGNGYTF. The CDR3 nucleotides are TGTGCCAGCAGTGGCTCAGGGAAGGGAAATGGCTACACCTTC.

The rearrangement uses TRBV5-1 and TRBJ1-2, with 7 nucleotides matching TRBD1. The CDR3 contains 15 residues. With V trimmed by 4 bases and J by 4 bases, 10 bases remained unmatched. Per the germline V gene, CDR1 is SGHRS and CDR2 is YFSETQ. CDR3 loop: CASSAGTDRGYGYTF. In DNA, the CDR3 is TGCGCCAGCAGCGCAGGGACAGATCGAGGCTATGGCTACACCTTC.

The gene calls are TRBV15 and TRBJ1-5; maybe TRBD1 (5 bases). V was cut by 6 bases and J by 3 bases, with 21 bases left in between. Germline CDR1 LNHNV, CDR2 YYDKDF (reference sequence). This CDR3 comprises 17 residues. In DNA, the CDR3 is TGTGCCACCAGGATGGGGGGGGTCAAAGGATTCAATCAGCCCCAGCATTTT. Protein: CATRMGGVKGFNQPQHF.

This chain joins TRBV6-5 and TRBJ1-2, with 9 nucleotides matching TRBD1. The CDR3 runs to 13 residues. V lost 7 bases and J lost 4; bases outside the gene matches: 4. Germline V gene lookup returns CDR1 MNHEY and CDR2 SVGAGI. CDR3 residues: CASTTTGGYGYTF. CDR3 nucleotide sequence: TGTGCCAGCACCACGACAGGGGGCTATGGCTACACCTTC.